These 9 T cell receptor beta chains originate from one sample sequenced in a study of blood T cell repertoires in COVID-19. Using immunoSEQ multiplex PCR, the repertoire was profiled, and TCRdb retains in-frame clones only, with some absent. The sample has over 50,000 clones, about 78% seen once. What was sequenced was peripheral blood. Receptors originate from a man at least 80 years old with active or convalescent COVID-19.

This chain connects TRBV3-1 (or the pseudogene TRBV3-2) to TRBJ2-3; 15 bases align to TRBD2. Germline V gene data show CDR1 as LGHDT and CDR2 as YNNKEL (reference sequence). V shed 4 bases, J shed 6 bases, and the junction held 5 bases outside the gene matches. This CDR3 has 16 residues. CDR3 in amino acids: CASSRRTSGGADTQYF. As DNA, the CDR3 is TGTGCCAGCAGCCGCCGGACTAGCGGGGGGGCGGATACGCAGTATTTT.

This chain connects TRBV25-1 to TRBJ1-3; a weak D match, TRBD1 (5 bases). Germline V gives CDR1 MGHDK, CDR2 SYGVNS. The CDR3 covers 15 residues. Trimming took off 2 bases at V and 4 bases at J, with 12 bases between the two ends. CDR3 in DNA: TGTGCCAGCAGTGAAGACAGCCCTCTGGGAAACACCATATATTTT. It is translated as CASSEDSPLGNTIYF.

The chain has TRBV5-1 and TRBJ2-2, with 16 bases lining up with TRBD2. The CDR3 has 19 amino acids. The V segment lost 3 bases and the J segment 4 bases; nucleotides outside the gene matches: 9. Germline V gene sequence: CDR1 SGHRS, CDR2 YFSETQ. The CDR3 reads CASSWGLAGGLGTTGELFF. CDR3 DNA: TGCGCCAGCAGCTGGGGACTAGCGGGAGGGCTTGGTACCACCGGGGAGCTGTTTTTT.

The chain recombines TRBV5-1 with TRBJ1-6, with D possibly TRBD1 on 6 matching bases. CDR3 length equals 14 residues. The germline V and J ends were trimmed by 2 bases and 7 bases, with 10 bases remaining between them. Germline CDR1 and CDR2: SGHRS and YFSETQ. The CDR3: CASSFQGLNSPLHF. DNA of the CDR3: TGCGCCAGCAGCTTTCAGGGGCTAAATTCACCCCTCCACTTT.

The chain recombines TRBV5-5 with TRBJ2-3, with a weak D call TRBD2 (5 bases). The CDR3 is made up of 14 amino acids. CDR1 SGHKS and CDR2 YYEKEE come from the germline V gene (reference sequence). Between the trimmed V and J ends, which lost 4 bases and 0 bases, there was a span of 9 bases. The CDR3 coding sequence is TGTGCCAGCAGCCCCCGGACTAGCACAGATACGCAGTATTTT. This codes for CASSPRTSTDTQYF.

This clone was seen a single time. The CDR3 protein is CASMGQGRNQPQHF. The CDR3 DNA reads as TGTGCCAGCATGGGACAGGGGAGGAATCAGCCCCAGCATTTT. The chain recombines TRBV6-6 with TRBJ1-5; TRBD1 matches 10 bases. Trimming took 7 bases from V and 4 from J; bases not matched to a gene: 4. The CDR3 length is 14 residues. The germline CDR1 and CDR2 sequences are MNHNY and SVGAGI (reference sequence).

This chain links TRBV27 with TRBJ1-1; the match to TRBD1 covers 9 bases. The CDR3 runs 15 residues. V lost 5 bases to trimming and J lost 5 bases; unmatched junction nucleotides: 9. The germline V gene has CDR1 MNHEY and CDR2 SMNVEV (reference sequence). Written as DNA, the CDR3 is TGTGCCAGCAGTCCGGGACAGGGTAGGGGGACTGAAGCTTTCTTT. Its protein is CASSPGQGRGTEAFF.

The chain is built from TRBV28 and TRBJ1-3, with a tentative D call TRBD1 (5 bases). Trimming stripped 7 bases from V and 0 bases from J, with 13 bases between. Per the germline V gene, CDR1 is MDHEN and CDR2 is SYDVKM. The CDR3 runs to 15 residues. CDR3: CASISTADSGNTIYF. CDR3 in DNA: TGTGCCAGCATATCGACAGCCGACTCTGGAAACACCATATATTTT. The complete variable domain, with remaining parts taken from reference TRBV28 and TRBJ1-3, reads DVKVTQSSRYLVKRTGEKVFLECVQDMDHENMFWYRQDPGLGLRLIYFSYDVKMKEKGDIPEGYSVSREKKERFSLILESASTNQTSMYLCASISTADSGNTIYFGEGSWLTVV.

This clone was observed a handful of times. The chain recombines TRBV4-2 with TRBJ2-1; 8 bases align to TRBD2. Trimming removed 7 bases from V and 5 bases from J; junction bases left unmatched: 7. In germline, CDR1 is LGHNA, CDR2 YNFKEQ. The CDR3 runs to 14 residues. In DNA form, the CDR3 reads TGTGCCAGCAACCCGGGAGGGTGGAACAATGAGCAGTTCTTC. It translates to CASNPGGWNNEQFF.